This TCR beta chain was obtained from a study of blood T cells in healthy people across ages. PCR was performed a second time for roughly 7 to 12 cycles using a sample-barcoded 5' primer and a J-beta primer mix. Via MiXCR, TCRdb re-called the 5' RACE reads, giving one row per CDR3 protein. Of approximately 1.5 million distinct CDR3 sequences listed, about 35% are singletons. V was trimmed by 5 bases and J by 2 bases, leaving 9 bases between them. This CDR3 spans 12 amino acids. Germline-derived CDR1 and CDR2 are DFQATT and SNEGSKA (reference sequence). Healthy Caucasians from Russia aged roughly 6 to 100 served as donors.

The receptor was derived from a woman aged 30 to 39 in good health. Sample: blood. The V call is TRBV20-1, the J call TRBJ1-2; D is perhaps TRBD1 (5 bases). The CDR3 sequence: CSAYRGNYGYTF. CDR3 DNA: TGCAGTGCTTATCGGGGGAACTATGGCTACACCTTC.